This TCR beta chain is drawn from a study of tissue T cells after allogeneic stem cell transplantation. Study-level points and caveats: Tissue-detected TCR repertoire was only partly captured by blood and spleen T cells.

This clone appeared a single time. Antigen specificity is unknown. The genes are named according to mouse. The read ends 1 residue shy of where the CDR3 ends; the end is completed using the germline J gene. Clones were read by immunoSEQ multiplex PCR, and TCRdb kept only the in-frame ones, dropping some. The data hold over 45,000 clones, with around 66% observed a single time. J gave up 2 bases and V 1 base, and 1 base lay outside the gene matches. The CDR3 extends over 15 amino acids. The germline V gene encodes CDR1 GKSSPN and CDR2 SITVG. This sequence was found in a pool of C57BL/6 mice in good health. Sequenced material: sorted cells pooled from one or two spleens. The V and J genes are TRBV31 and TRBJ2-2, with 10 bases matching TRBD2. CDR3 protein: CAWSQGLGNTGQLYF. The CDR3 DNA, read in part, is TGTGCCTGGAGTCAGGGACTGGGGAACACCGGGCAGCTCTAC.